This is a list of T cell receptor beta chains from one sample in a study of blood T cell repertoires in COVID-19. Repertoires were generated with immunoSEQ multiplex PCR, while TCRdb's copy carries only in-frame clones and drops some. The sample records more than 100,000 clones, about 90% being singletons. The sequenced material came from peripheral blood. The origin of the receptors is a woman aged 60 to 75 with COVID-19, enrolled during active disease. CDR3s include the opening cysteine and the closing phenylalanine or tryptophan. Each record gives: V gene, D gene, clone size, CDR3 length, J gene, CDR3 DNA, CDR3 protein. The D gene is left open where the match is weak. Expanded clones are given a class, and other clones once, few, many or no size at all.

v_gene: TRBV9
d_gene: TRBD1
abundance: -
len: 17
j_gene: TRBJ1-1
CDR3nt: TGTGCCAGCAGCGTTTTCTCAGGACAGGGGATGAACACTGAAGCTTTCTTT
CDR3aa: CASSVFSGQGMNTEAFF

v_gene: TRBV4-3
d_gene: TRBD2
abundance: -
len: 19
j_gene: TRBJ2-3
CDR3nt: TGCGCCAGCAGCCAGGATTTTTCGGGGACTAGCGGTAACACAGATACGCAGTATTTT
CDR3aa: CASSQDFSGTSGNTDTQYF

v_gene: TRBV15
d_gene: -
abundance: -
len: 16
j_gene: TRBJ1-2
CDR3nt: TGTGCCACCAGCAGAGGGCCGGATAAGAGGGACTATGGCTACACCTTC
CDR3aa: CATSRGPDKRDYGYTF

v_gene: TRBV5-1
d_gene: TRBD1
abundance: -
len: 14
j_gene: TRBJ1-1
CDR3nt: TGCGCCAGCAGCTTTTACAGGGGGAAGAGTGAAGCTTTCTTT
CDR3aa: CASSFYRGKSEAFF

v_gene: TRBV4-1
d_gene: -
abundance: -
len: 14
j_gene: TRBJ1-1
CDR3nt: TGCGCCAGCAGCCAAGGTTCCAGGGTGGTTGAAGCTTTCTTT
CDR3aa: CASSQGSRVVEAFF

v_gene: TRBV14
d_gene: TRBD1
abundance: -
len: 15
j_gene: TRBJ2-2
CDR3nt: TGTGCCAGCAGCCAACGGACAGGGGGAACCGGGGAGCTGTTTTTT
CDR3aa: CASSQRTGGTGELFF

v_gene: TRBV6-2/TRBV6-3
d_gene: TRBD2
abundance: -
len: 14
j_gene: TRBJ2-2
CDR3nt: TGTGCCAGCAGTAGAAGGGAGGGAACCGGGGAGCTGTTTTTT
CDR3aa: CASSRREGTGELFF

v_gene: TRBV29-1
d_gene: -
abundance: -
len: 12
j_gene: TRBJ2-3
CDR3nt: TGCAGCGTTCTGCCGGGGACAGATACGCAGTATTTT
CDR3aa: CSVLPGTDTQYF

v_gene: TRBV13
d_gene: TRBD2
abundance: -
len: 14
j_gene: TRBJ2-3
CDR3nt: TGTGCCAGCAGGCTAGCGGGGGGGATGAATACGCAGTATTTT
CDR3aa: CASRLAGGMNTQYF

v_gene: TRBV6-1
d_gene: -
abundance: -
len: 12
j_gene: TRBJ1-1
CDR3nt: TGTGCCAGCACCCGGGGGAACACTGAAGCTTTCTTT
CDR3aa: CASTRGNTEAFF

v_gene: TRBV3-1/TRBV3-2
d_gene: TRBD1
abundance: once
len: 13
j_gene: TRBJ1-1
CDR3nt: TGTGCCAGCAGCCGTTATGACAGGGATGAAGCTTTCTTT
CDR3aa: CASSRYDRDEAFF

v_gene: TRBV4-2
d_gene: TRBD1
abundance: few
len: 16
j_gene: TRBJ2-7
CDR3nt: TGTGCCAGCAGCCAAGTACCGGGACAGGGACCCTACGAGCAGTACTTC
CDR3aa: CASSQVPGQGPYEQYF

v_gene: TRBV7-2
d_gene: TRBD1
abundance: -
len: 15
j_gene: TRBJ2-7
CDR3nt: TGTGCCAGCAGCCCGCAACCGGGACAGACCTACGAGCAGTACTTC
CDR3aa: CASSPQPGQTYEQYF

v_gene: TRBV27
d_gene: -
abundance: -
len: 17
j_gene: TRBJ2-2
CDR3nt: TGTGCCAGCAGTACCCCGTGGAGGGGGCGAAACACCGGGGAGCTGTTTTTT
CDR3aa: CASSTPWRGRNTGELFF

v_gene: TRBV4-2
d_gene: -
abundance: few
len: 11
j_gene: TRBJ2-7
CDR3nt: TGTGCCAGCAGCCAAGAGTCGGAGCAGTACTTC
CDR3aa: CASSQESEQYF

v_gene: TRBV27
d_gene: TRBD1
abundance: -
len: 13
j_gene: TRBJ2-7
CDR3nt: TGTGCCAGCCGCGGACAGGGGGCCTACGAGCAGTACTTC
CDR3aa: CASRGQGAYEQYF

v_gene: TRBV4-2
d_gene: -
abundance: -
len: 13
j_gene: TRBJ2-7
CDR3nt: TGTGCCAGCAGCCAAGTCGCCGGGGTGGAGCAGTACTTC
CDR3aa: CASSQVAGVEQYF

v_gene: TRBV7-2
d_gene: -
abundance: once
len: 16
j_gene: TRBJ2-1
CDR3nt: TGTGCCAGCAGCTTAGTGGGGACATTTTCCTACAATGAGCAGTTCTTC
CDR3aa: CASSLVGTFSYNEQFF

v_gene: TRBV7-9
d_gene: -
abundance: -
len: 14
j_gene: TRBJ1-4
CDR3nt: TGTGCCAGCAGAGAACTGGGCGGGAATGAAAAACTGTTTTTT
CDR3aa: CASRELGGNEKLFF

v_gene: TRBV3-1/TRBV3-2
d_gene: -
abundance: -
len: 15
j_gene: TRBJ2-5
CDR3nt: TGTGCCAGCAGCCAAGTCGGGGCCCGGGGGGAGACCCAGTACTTC
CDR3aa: CASSQVGARGETQYF

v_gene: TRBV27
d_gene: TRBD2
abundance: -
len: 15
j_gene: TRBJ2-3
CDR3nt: TGTGCCAGCAGTTTCTTTAGCGGGAACACAGATACGCAGTATTTT
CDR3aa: CASSFFSGNTDTQYF

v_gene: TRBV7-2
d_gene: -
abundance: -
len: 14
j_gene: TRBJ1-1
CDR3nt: TGTGCCAGCAGCCTCGACGGGTCGAACACTGAAGCTTTCTTT
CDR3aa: CASSLDGSNTEAFF

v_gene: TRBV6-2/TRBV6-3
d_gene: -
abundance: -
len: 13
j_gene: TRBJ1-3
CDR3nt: TGTGCCAGCAGTCTCGACTCGGTACACACCATATATTTT
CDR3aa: CASSLDSVHTIYF

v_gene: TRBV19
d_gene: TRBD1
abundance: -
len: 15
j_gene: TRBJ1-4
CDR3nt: TGTGCCAGTAGTACCCCAGGGACAGGGGATGAAAAACTGTTTTTT
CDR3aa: CASSTPGTGDEKLFF

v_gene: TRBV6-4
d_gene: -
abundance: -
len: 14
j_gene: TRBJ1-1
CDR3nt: TGTGCCAGCAGTGTTTCGGCGGGGAACACTGAAGCTTTCTTT
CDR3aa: CASSVSAGNTEAFF

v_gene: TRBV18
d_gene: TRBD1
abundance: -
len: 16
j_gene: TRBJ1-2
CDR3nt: TGTGCCAGCTCACCGGGACAGGGGGACCTCCCCTATGGCTACACCTTC
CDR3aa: CASSPGQGDLPYGYTF

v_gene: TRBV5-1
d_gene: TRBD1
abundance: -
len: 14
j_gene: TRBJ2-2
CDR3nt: TGCGCCAGCAGCTCCACAGGGGTCACCGGGGAGCTGTTTTTT
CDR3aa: CASSSTGVTGELFF

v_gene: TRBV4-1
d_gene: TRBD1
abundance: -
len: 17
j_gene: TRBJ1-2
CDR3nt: TGCGCCAGCAGCCAGGGGGATATACAGGGGGCTGACTATGGCTACACCTTC
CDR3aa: CASSQGDIQGADYGYTF

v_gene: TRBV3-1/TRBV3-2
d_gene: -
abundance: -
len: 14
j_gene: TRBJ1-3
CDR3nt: TGTGCCAGCAGCCCCGGGGGAGATGGAAACACCATATATTTT
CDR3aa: CASSPGGDGNTIYF

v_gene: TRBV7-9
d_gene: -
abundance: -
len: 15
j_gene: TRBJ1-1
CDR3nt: TGTGCCAGCAGCTTAGTGGGACAAATTGACACTGAAGCTTTCTTT
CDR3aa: CASSLVGQIDTEAFF

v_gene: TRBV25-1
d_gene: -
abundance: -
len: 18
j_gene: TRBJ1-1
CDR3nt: TGTGCCAGCAGTGAATCGGCGGGGGTGTGGGGGATGAACACTGAAGCTTTCTTT
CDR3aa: CASSESAGVWGMNTEAFF

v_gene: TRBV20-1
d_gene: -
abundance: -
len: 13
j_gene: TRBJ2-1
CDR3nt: TGCAGTGCTAGTCGGAGCTCCTACAATGAGCAGTTCTTC
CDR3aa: CSASRSSYNEQFF

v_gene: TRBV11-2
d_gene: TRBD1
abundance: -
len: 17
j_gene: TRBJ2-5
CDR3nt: TGTGCCAGCAGCTTGTTATGGACAGGGGCCAGCCAAGAGACCCAGTACTTC
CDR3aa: CASSLLWTGASQETQYF

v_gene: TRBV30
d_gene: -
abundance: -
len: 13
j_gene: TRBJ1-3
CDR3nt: TGTGCCCACCAAAGGGGGACTGGAAACACCATATATTTT
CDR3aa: CAHQRGTGNTIYF

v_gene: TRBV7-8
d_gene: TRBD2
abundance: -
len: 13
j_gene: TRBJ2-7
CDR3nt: TGTGCCAGCAGCGGGGGGGGACTCCACGAGCAGTACTTC
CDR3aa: CASSGGGLHEQYF

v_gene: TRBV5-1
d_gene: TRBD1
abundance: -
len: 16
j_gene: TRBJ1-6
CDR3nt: TGCGCCAGCAGCCACCTGGACAGGGATATTTCTTCACCCCTCCACTTT
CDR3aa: CASSHLDRDISSPLHF

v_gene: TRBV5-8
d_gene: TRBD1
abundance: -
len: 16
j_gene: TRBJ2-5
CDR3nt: TGTGCCAGCAGCTACAACCGGGACAGGGGCCAAGAGACCCAGTACTTC
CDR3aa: CASSYNRDRGQETQYF

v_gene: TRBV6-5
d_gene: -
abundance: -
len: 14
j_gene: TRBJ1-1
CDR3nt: TGTGCCAGCAGCTTCGACAGAGCGATTACCGAAGCTTTCTTT
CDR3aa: CASSFDRAITEAFF

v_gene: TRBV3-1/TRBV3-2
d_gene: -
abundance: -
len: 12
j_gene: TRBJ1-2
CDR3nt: TGTGCCAGCAGCCTAAGTCAGTATGGCTACACCTTC
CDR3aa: CASSLSQYGYTF

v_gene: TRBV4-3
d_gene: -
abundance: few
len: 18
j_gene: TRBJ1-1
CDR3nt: TGCGCCAGCAGCCAAGGGGCGCTCGGGGAGGCGCTGGACACTGAAGCTTTCTTT
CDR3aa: CASSQGALGEALDTEAFF

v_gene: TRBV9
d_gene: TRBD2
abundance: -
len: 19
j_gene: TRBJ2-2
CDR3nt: TGTGCCAGCAGCGCAACGTTTATCGAGCGGGGGTTTGGCACCGGGGAGCTGTTTTTT
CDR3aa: CASSATFIERGFGTGELFF

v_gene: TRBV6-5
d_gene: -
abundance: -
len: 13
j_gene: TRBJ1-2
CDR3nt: TGTGCCAGCCGAAACAGGGAAGGGTTTGGCTACACCTTC
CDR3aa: CASRNREGFGYTF

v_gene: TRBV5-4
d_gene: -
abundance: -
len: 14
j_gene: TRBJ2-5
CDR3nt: TGTGCCAGCAGCTTGGCAGGGAATCAAGAGACCCAGTACTTC
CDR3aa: CASSLAGNQETQYF

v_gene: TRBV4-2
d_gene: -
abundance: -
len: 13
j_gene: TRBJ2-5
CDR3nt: TGTGCCAGCAGCCGAGGCGGTGAAGAGACCCAGTACTTC
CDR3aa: CASSRGGEETQYF

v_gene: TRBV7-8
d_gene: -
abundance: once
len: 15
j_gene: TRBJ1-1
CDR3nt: TGTGCCAGCAAAGGTGGGCGGGCCGAGAACACTGAAGCTTTCTTT
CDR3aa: CASKGGRAENTEAFF

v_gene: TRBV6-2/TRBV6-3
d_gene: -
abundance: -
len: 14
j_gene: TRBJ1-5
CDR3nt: TGTGCCAGCAGCTATACAGGGACGGGTCAGCCCCAGCATTTT
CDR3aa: CASSYTGTGQPQHF

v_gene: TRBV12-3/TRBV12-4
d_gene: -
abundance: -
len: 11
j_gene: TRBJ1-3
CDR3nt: TGTGCCAGCGCGGCTGGAAACACCATATATTTT
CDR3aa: CASAAGNTIYF

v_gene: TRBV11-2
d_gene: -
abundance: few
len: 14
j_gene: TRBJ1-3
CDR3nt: TGTGCCAGCAGCTTAGATCGCAAGCGAAACACCATATATTTT
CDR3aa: CASSLDRKRNTIYF